A single sample is the source of the 9 T cell receptor beta chains below, sequenced in a study of blood T cells in healthy people across ages. Then a second PCR, running roughly 7 to 11 cycles, was carried out with a sample-barcoded 5' primer and a J-beta primer mix. TCRdb reprocessed the 5' RACE reads via MiXCR and lists one record per CDR3 protein. This repertoire shows about 780,000 distinct CDR3 sequences, 46% found once; its top ten account for roughly 18%. The material sequenced was blood. These receptors all come from a man older than 75 in good health.

The chain joins TRBV18 to TRBJ1-4, with a tentative D call TRBD1 (6 bases). With 3 bases removed from V and 4 bases from J, the gap between germline ends came to 12 bases. The CDR3 covers 15 residues. CDR1 and CDR2 (germline): KGHSH, LQKENI. This chain's CDR3 is CASSPLGTINEKLFF. The DNA for the CDR3 is TGTGCCAGCTCACCTCTGGGGACAATTAATGAAAAACTGTTTTTT.

The sample holds a few counts of this clonotype. The V gene is TRBV19, the J gene TRBJ2-7, with no clear D. CDR3 length: 14 residues. The V end was cut by 0 bases, the J end by 2 bases, with 8 bases between. Per germline, CDR1 LNHDA and CDR2 SQIVND (reference sequence). In DNA, the CDR3 is TGTGCCAGTAGTATAGATACCCAAGCCTACGAGCAGTACTTC. Translated, it gives CASSIDTQAYEQYF.

The table lists this clonotype with many counts. The rearrangement joins TRBV7-2 to TRBJ2-1; no reliable D call. This CDR3 is built from 12 residues. From germline, CDR1 is SGHTA and CDR2 FQGNSA. With 3 bases removed from V and 15 bases from J, the gap between germline ends came to 15 bases. CDR3 nucleotides: TGTGCCAGCAGCTTTCCCCTAGACCGCTTGTTCTTC. This sequence encodes CASSFPLDRLFF. The full variable domain, completed using reference TRBV7-2 and TRBJ2-1, is GAGVSQSPSNKVTEKGKDVELRCDPISGHTALYWYRQSLGQGLEFLIYFQGNSAPDKSGLPSDRFSAERTGGSVSTLTIQRTQQEDSAVYLCASSFPLDRLFFGPGTRLTVL.

The chain has TRBV6-5 and TRBJ2-5; D is unresolved. The V and J ends lost 1 base and 4 bases respectively, with 7 bases between them. This CDR3 spans 13 amino acids. Germline CDR1 MNHEY, CDR2 SVGAGI. CDR3 nucleotides: TGTGCCAGCAGTTACTACAGTAGAGAGACCCAGTACTTC. Translated: CASSYYSRETQYF.

This chain links TRBV6-5 with TRBJ2-7; no clear D. Germline CDR1 reads MNHEY; CDR2 reads SVGAGI. CDR3 size: 16 residues. The V end was cut by 5 bases, the J end by 0 bases, with 17 bases between. CDR3 DNA sequence: TGTGCCAGCAGTCCATCGGTGGCAAGGAGCTCCTACGAGCAGTACTTC. Protein: CASSPSVARSSYEQYF.

V usage is TRBV30 and J usage is TRBJ1-5, with no clear D. With 2 bases removed from V and 2 bases from J, the gap between germline ends came to 19 bases. CDR3 length: 17 amino acids. Germline V gene lookup returns CDR1 GTSNPN and CDR2 SVGIG (reference sequence). CDR3 coding DNA: TGTGCCTGGAGTCCGTCTCGGGCCCCACGTGGCAATCAGCCCCAGCATTTT. It encodes CAWSPSRAPRGNQPQHF.

This clonotype has at least ten counts. This chain joins TRBV7-2 and TRBJ1-5, with 7 bases matching TRBD1. Trimming took 5 bases from V and 0 from J; bases not matched to a gene: 1. The V gene's germline CDR1 is SGHTA and CDR2 FQGNSA. The CDR3 consists of 14 residues. The CDR3 bases are TGTGCCAGCAGCCGGGACAGTAGCAATCAGCCCCAGCATTTT. Protein product: CASSRDSSNQPQHF.

Concerning this clonotype itself: This may be a read error: a much more frequent sequence differs by one nucleotide. The CDR3 region is CASSRAGQGLYEQYF. The CDR3 region has the DNA TGTGCCAGCAGCAGGGCGGGACAGGGATTATACGAGCAGTACTTC. The V and J genes are TRBV7-2 and TRBJ2-7; 9 bases are a match to TRBD1. Trimming took 5 bases from V and 4 from J; bases not matched to a gene: 9. The CDR3 totals 15 residues. CDR1 is SGHTA and CDR2 is FQGNSA in the germline V gene. Looking up the rest from reference TRBV7-2 and TRBJ2-7 gives the full variable domain: GAGVSQSPSNKVTEKGKDVELRCDPISGHTALYWYRQSLGQGLEFLIYFQGNSAPDKSGLPSDRFSAERTGGSVSTLTIQRTQQEDSAVYLCASSRAGQGLYEQYFGPGTRLTVT.

In regard to this clonotype: A much bigger clone sits one base away, suggesting this may be a read error. This rearrangement joins TRBV29-1 to TRBJ2-5, with D possibly being TRBD1 (6 bases). CDR1 and CDR2 from the germline V gene are SQVTM and ANQGSEA. The CDR3 has 13 residues. V was cut by 7 bases and J by 0 bases, with 12 bases left in between. DNA for the CDR3: TGCAGCGACTCTGACAGGTACCAAGAGACCCAGTACTTC. It codes for CSDSDRYQETQYF.